Each of the 3 T cell receptor beta chains below was sequenced from the same sample in a study of metastatic and nonmetastatic thyroid tumors. With MiXCR, TCRdb reprocessed the PCR reads. Among 15,000 to 19,000 clones listed, about 3.5% were seen once. Thyroid surgery took place with no prior treatment in any patient. Sequenced input: tumor tissue. These receptors originate from a female donor with papillary thyroid cancer or a benign thyroid nodule (not recorded which). Some clones in this sample may be carry-over from other donors' samples.

This clone was picked up many times. J is TRBJ2-7 and V is TRBV28, with TRBD2 as a possible D gene (6 bases). Germline assignment: CDR1 MDHEN and CDR2 SYDVKM. Deletions cut 2 bases from V and 1 base from J, with 12 bases between. This CDR3 spans 15 amino acids. CDR3 amino acids: CASSLRASVSYEQYF. In DNA form, the CDR3 reads TGTGCCAGCAGTTTACGGGCTAGCGTATCCTACGAGCAGTACTTC.

In its sample, this clone was seen a few times. This chain joins TRBV11-2 and TRBJ2-7; a possible D gene is TRBD1 (5 bases). The CDR3 is 13 amino acids. V was trimmed by 3 bases and J by 3 bases, leaving 9 bases between them. Germline V gene lookup returns CDR1 SGHAT and CDR2 FQNNGV. CDR3 in DNA: TGTGCCAGCAGCTTCCAGGGATTCTACGAGCAGTACTTC. Its translation: CASSFQGFYEQYF. The variable domain in full, with the rest retrieved from reference TRBV11-2 and TRBJ2-7, is EAGVAQSPRYKIIEKRQSVAFWCNPISGHATLYWYQQILGQGPKLLIQFQNNGVVDDSQLPKDRFSAERLKGVDSTLKIQPAKLEDSAVYLCASSFQGFYEQYFGPGTRLTVT.

The chain recombines TRBV6-1 with TRBJ1-4; D remains unclear. The V end lost 7 bases, the J end lost 5 bases, and 11 bases lay between the germline ends. Germline loops: CDR1 MNHNS, CDR2 SASEGT. This CDR3 is 13 amino acids long. The CDR3 DNA follows: TGTGCCAGCATAGCGCGGGAGAATGAAAAACTGTTTTTT. This gives the protein CASIARENEKLFF.